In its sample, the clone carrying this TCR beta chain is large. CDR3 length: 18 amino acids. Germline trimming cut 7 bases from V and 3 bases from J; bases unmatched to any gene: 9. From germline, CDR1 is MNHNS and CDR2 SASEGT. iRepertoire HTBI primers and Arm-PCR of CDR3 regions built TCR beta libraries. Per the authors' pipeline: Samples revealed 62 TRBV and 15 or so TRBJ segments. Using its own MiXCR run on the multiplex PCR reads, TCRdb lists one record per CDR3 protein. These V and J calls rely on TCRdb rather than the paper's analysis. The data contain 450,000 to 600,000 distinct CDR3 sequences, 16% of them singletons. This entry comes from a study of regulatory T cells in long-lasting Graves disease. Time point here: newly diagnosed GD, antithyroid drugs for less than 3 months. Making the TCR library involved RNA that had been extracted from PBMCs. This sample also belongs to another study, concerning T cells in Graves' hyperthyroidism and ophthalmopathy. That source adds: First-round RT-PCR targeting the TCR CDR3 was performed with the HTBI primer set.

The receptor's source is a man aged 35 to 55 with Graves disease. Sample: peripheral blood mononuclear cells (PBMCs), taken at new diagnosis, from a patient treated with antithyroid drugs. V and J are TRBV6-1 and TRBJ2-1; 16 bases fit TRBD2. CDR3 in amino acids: CASTPGTSGRAYYNEQFF. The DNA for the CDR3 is TGTGCCAGCACTCCAGGGACTAGCGGGAGGGCCTACTACAATGAGCAGTTCTTC.